Sequencing of this TCR beta chain was carried out in a study of graft-versus-host responses after intestinal transplantation. Findings and limits, study-wide: GvH clones surfaced in recipient marrow, some emerging earlier in ileum or blood.

In the case of this clone: Its target is not known.

This CDR3 has 14 amino acids. From germline, CDR1 is LNHDA and CDR2 SQIVND (reference sequence). Trimming cost V 1 base and J 3 bases, with 9 bases left between them. This table comes from immunoSEQ multiplex PCR, and its TCRdb copy is limited to in-frame clones, with some not included. In the table there are 150,000 or so clones, approximately 91% of which are singletons. The sample consisted of unstimulated CD4+ T cells sorted from spleen or lymph node cells, taken before intestinal transplant. This sequence was found in a human donor who received an intestinal transplant. The chain carries TRBV19 and TRBJ1-1; no definite D call. The CDR3 loop reads CASSIGVWHTEAFF. The CDR3 coding sequence is TGTGCCAGTAGTATAGGGGTTTGGCACACTGAAGCTTTCTTT.